Presented here are 3 T cell receptor beta chains from one specimen sequenced in a study of T-cell memory formation after mild COVID-19. One entry per CDR3 protein, called by TCRdb with MiXCR from the 5' RACE reads. The sample shows 5,000 or so distinct CDR3 sequences, roughly 25% of them seen only once. The sample was PBMCs or a T cell subset sorted from them (not recorded which). Source of these receptors: an adult who had mild COVID-19 (a few samples of this study predate the infection). Cell type and time point are not known.

This clonotype ranks as medium-sized (0.01 to 0.1%). The chain is built from TRBV12-3 or TRBV12-4 and TRBJ2-3; TRBD2 aligns across 9 bases. The CDR3 is 15 residues long. The J segment lost 4 bases and the V segment lost 7 bases, leaving 9 bases of the junction unmatched. CDR3: CASTPPGGGADTQYF. DNA for the CDR3: TGTGCCAGCACCCCGCCGGGCGGGGGGGCAGATACGCAGTATTTT.

The gene calls are TRBV4-1 and TRBJ2-3; 10 bases agree with TRBD2. This CDR3 spans 17 amino acids. Losses at the gene ends were 0 bases for V and 3 bases for J; bases not matched to a gene: 6. From germline, CDR1 is MGHRA and CDR2 YSYEKL. The CDR3 is CASSQDWTSGRTDTQYF. The CDR3 bases are TGCGCCAGCAGCCAAGATTGGACTAGCGGAAGGACAGATACGCAGTATTTT.

This clonotype is labeled as medium-sized. The V call is TRBV27, the J call TRBJ2-1; D uncertain. Germline-derived CDR1 and CDR2 are MNHEY and SMNVEV (reference sequence). This CDR3 spans 11 amino acids. Trimming pared 5 bases from V and 9 bases from J, leaving 8 bases between. The CDR3 reads CASSHPPEQFF. The CDR3 DNA reads TGTGCCAGCAGTCACCCCCCTGAGCAGTTCTTC.